This T cell receptor (beta chain) comes out of a study of brain T cells in children with intractable seizures. Profiled with immunoSEQ multiplex PCR; TCRdb holds only in-frame clones, not every one. This sample has 300,000 to 400,000 clones, with 93% found just once. Documented time point: blood from clinic visit 5 months post-surgery; TSC patient then seizure free. This CDR3 has 11 amino acids. Germline V CDR1 and CDR2: GTSNPN, SVGIG (reference sequence). V lost 0 bases and J lost 15, with 12 bases in between. V gene TRBV30 combines with J gene TRBJ1-3; D remains unclear. The source material was peripheral blood, sampled roughly 5 months after surgery. The sequence was obtained from a boy under two years old with tuberous sclerosis and intractable seizures. The CDR3 DNA sequence: TGTGCCTGGAGTGTACTGTCAGTTACATATTTT. Protein sequence: CAWSVLSVTYF.